These 29 T cell receptor beta chains were sequenced from one sample in a study of shared clonotypes between healthy human individuals. This table comes from immunoSEQ multiplex PCR, and its TCRdb copy is limited to in-frame clones, with some not included. The sample yields approximately 2.3 million clones, roughly 93% seen once. The specimen was naive CD4+ T cells from PBMCs. Regarding subset: CD45RA+ positively selected. Receptors were obtained from a man aged 18 to 30 in good health. Some clones in this sample may be carry-over from other donors' samples.

The chain uses TRBV10-1 and TRBJ2-7, with no clear D. This CDR3 spans 16 amino acids. Trimming removed 0 bases at V and 5 bases at J, with 17 bases between. The germline V gene encodes CDR1 WNHNN and CDR2 SYGVQD (reference sequence). The CDR3 loop is CASSESSSLEPNEQYF. CDR3 nucleotides: TGCGCCAGCAGTGAGTCGAGTTCTCTGGAACCCAACGAGCAGTACTTC.

This chain joins TRBV5-5 and TRBJ1-1; D possibly corresponds to TRBD1 (6 bases). The CDR3 extends over 14 amino acids. Germline values: CDR1 SGHKS, CDR2 YYEKEE (reference sequence). V lost 2 bases and J 3 bases, leaving 11 bases between the germline ends. The CDR3 DNA sequence: TGTGCCAGCAGCTTAACCGGGACACACACTGAAGCTTTCTTT. It yields the protein CASSLTGTHTEAFF.

The rearrangement joins TRBV9 to TRBJ1-4; tentatively, D is TRBD1 (6 bases). Trimming shortened V by 4 bases and J by 6 bases, and 16 bases separated the two germline ends. This CDR3 region has 15 residues. From germline, CDR1 is SGDLS and CDR2 YYNGEE. In DNA, the CDR3 is TGTGCCAGCAGCTACGGCGGGACAAGGGATGAAAAACTGTTTTTT. It encodes CASSYGGTRDEKLFF. Looking up the rest from reference TRBV9 and TRBJ1-4 gives the full variable domain: DSGVTQTPKHLITATGQRVTLRCSPRSGDLSVYWYQQSLDQGLQFLIQYYNGEERAKGNILERFSAQQFPDLHSELNLSSLELGDSALYFCASSYGGTRDEKLFFGSGTQLSVL.

V is TRBV5-4 and J is TRBJ1-2, with 7 nucleotides matching TRBD1. Germline loops: CDR1 SGHNT, CDR2 YYREEE (reference sequence). The CDR3 spans 13 residues. V dropped 4 bases and J dropped 8; count of bases not matched to a gene: 8. The CDR3 here is CASSLQGLGGYTF. The CDR3 bases are TGTGCCAGCAGCCTACAGGGGTTGGGGGGCTACACCTTC.

The chain couples TRBV7-7 to TRBJ2-1; a weak D match, TRBD2 (5 bases). The germline gives CDR1 SSHAT, CDR2 FNYEAQ (reference sequence). CDR3 length: 17 amino acids. Trimming left V 0 bases short and J 4 bases short, with 16 bases between. The CDR3: CASSLAASRYDYNEQFF. The CDR3 region has the DNA TGTGCCAGCAGCTTAGCGGCTAGCCGCTACGATTACAATGAGCAGTTCTTC.

The chain links TRBV2 to TRBJ1-5; a weak D match, TRBD1 (5 bases). CDR1 and CDR2 (germline): SNHLY, FYNNEI. Trimming stripped 3 bases from V and 7 bases from J, with 16 bases between. This CDR3 spans 15 amino acids. The CDR3 region has the DNA TGTGCCAGCAGTGATCCGGTCAGGGCAGGGCAGCCCCAGCATTTT. As protein: CASSDPVRAGQPQHF. Drawing the rest from reference TRBV2 and TRBJ1-5, the complete variable domain is EPEVTQTPSHQVTQMGQEVILRCVPISNHLYFYWYRQILGQKVEFLVSFYNNEISEKSEIFDDQFSVERPDGSNFTLKIRSTKLEDSAMYFCASSDPVRAGQPQHFGDGTRLSIL.

The chain employs TRBV5-1 and TRBJ1-1; D remains unclear. V was trimmed by 0 bases and J by 5 bases, leaving 11 bases between them. The CDR3 covers 14 residues. Germline values: CDR1 SGHRS, CDR2 YFSETQ. CDR3 in DNA: TGCGCCAGCAGCTTGGGGGATTTAGAAACTGAAGCTTTCTTT. Its protein product is CASSLGDLETEAFF.

The table lists this clone with a count of one. The rearrangement links TRBV7-3 to TRBJ2-2; 9 bases line up with TRBD2. The CDR3 has 15 residues. V lost 5 bases and J lost 0; bases outside the gene matches: 1. Germline V gene lookup returns CDR1 SGHTA and CDR2 FQGTGA. CDR3 sequence (DNA): TGTGCCAGCAGCCTAGCGGGGCCGAACACCGGGGAGCTGTTTTTT. Translated: CASSLAGPNTGELFF. Filled out from reference TRBV7-3 and TRBJ2-2, the complete variable domain reads GAGVSQTPSNKVTEKGKYVELRCDPISGHTALYWYRQSLGQGPEFLIYFQGTGAADDSGLPNDRFFAVRPEGSVSTLKIQRTERGDSAVYLCASSLAGPNTGELFFGEGSRLTVL.

The rearrangement links TRBV10-3 to TRBJ2-7, with no clear D. This CDR3 is built from 13 residues. CDR1 and CDR2 (germline): ENHRY, SYGVKD. Between the trimmed V and J ends, which lost 3 bases and 5 bases, there was a span of 11 bases. The CDR3 coding sequence is TGTGCCATCAGTGACAAAGCGCGCGACGAGCAGTACTTC. It yields the protein CAISDKARDEQYF.

Note on this clone: This sample also contains other DNA sequences that code for the same CDR3. This sequence joins TRBV6-5 and TRBJ1-1; D gene ambiguous. CDR3 size: 12 residues. Germline V gene lookup returns CDR1 MNHEY and CDR2 SVGAGI. Between the trimmed V and J ends, which lost 2 bases and 8 bases, there was a span of 9 bases. CDR3 region: CASSYRGDEAFF. The CDR3 DNA is TGTGCCAGCAGTTACCGGGGAGACGAAGCTTTCTTT.

This clone was counted once. The gene calls are TRBV19 and TRBJ2-5; 8 bases are a match to TRBD2. V lost 4 bases and J lost 4; bases outside the gene matches: 14. This CDR3 contains 17 residues. Germline values: CDR1 LNHDA, CDR2 SQIVND (reference sequence). As DNA, the CDR3 is TGTGCCAGTAGTACATGGGCATCAGCGGGAGATTCAGAGACCCAGTACTTC. Protein product: CASSTWASAGDSETQYF.

The CDR3 DNA sequence: TGTGCCATCAGTGACCCAAGGGGCGTTTCTTCGTACGAGCAGTACTTC. This codes for CAISDPRGVSSYEQYF. This chain connects TRBV10-3 to TRBJ2-7; D may be TRBD1 (5 bases). There are 16 residues in the CDR3. With 3 bases removed from V and 4 bases from J, the gap between germline ends came to 19 bases. Germline loops: CDR1 ENHRY, CDR2 SYGVKD.

The chain combines TRBV28 with TRBJ1-3; TRBD1 is a possible D gene (6 bases). Trimming removed 6 bases at V and 3 bases at J, with 18 bases between. The CDR3 runs to 16 residues. CDR1 and CDR2 from the germline V gene are MDHEN and SYDVKM. Here the CDR3 reads CASSHRRGAGGNTIYF. The CDR3, as DNA: TGTGCCAGCAGCCACCGGCGGGGGGCGGGTGGAAACACCATATATTTT.

The CDR3 nucleotides read TGTGCCAGTAGAGCGGGTCCCTTCCAAGAGACCCAGTACTTC. Protein: CASRAGPFQETQYF. This sequence joins TRBV19 and TRBJ2-5; the D gene is possibly TRBD2 (6 bases). Germline loops: CDR1 LNHDA, CDR2 SQIVND (reference sequence). Trimming shortened V by 6 bases and J by 1 base, and 12 bases separated the two germline ends. The CDR3 totals 14 residues.

The rearrangement links TRBV6-5 to TRBJ2-3; D tentatively fits TRBD1 or TRBD2 (5 bases each). Trimming shortened V by 1 base and J by 2 bases, and 13 bases separated the two germline ends. CDR3 length equals 16 residues. Germline lookup yields CDR1 MNHEY and CDR2 SVGAGI. CDR3 sequence (DNA): TGTGCCAGCAGTTACTTACCGGGGCCGACCACAGATACGCAGTATTTT. Encoded protein: CASSYLPGPTTDTQYF.

This clone showed up just once. The chain joins TRBV5-1 to TRBJ2-1, with D perhaps TRBD2 (6 bases). From germline, CDR1 is SGHRS and CDR2 YFSETQ. V lost 0 bases, J lost 7 bases, and 14 bases lay in between. There are 15 residues in the CDR3. The CDR3 sequence is CASSLVAGNRNEQFF. CDR3 coding DNA: TGCGCCAGCAGCTTGGTGGCGGGAAATCGAAATGAGCAGTTCTTC.

For this clone: Within the sample, other DNA sequences also encode this same CDR3. This chain joins TRBV5-8 and TRBJ2-5; no definite D call. Trimming stripped 2 bases from V and 1 base from J, with 6 bases between. The germline V gene has CDR1 SGHTS and CDR2 YDEGEE. This CDR3 is 13 amino acids long. The DNA of the CDR3 is TGTGCCAGCAGCTTAGGGCTCCAAGAGACCCAGTACTTC. Its translation: CASSLGLQETQYF.

The V and J genes are TRBV19 and TRBJ1-5; D is perhaps TRBD1 (5 bases). The CDR3 loop spans 16 amino acids. Germline V gene lookup returns CDR1 LNHDA and CDR2 SQIVND (reference sequence). V lost 5 bases, J lost 1 base, and 15 bases lay in between. CDR3 bases: TGTGCCAGTAGTGTTTCCGGGGGAAGGAGCAATCAGCCCCAGCATTTT. Translated: CASSVSGGRSNQPQHF.

The V call is TRBV7-3, the J call TRBJ2-7, with D maybe TRBD2 (6 bases). Germline CDR1 and CDR2: SGHTA and FQGTGA. Deletions cut 1 base from V and 0 bases from J, with 10 bases between. The CDR3 sequence is 15 residues long. CDR3 bases: TGTGCCAGCAGCTTAAGCGGGGTTAGCTCCTACGAGCAGTACTTC. Residues: CASSLSGVSSYEQYF.

The chain recombines TRBV2 with TRBJ2-7; TRBD1 matches 8 bases. V was pared by 8 bases and J by 7 bases, with 4 bases of the junction left unmatched. CDR1 SNHLY and CDR2 FYNNEI come from the germline V gene. This CDR3 spans 11 amino acids. The CDR3 here is CASVGQVEQYF. DNA for the CDR3: TGTGCCAGCGTGGGACAGGTTGAGCAGTACTTC.

As concerns this clone: The sample carries other DNA sequences with the same CDR3. This rearrangement joins TRBV2 to TRBJ2-7, with TRBD1 identical over 7 bases. V was pared by 2 bases and J by 4 bases, with 5 bases of the junction left unmatched. From germline, CDR1 is SNHLY and CDR2 FYNNEI. There are 14 residues in the CDR3. Here the CDR3 DNA reads TGTGCCAGCAGTGAACAGGGGGTCGGTTACGAGCAGTACTTC. Translated, it gives CASSEQGVGYEQYF.

The chain combines TRBV14 with TRBJ1-2; D might be TRBD1 (6 bases). Trimming removed 4 bases at V and 5 bases at J, with 11 bases between. From germline, CDR1 is SGHDN and CDR2 FVKESK. This CDR3 is 13 amino acids long. The CDR3 region is CASSPGGPYGYTF. In DNA, the CDR3 is TGTGCCAGCAGCCCCGGGGGCCCATATGGCTACACCTTC.

In its sample, this clone was seen a few times. The junction and the germline gene differ at one end; a read error may be behind it. The rearrangement uses TRBV10-1 and TRBJ1-2, with TRBD1 matching over 7 bases. Germline-derived CDR1 and CDR2 are WNHNN and SYGVQD (reference sequence). The CDR3 is 12 amino acids. The CDR3: CASSEVLGQLFF. Here the CDR3 DNA reads TGCGCCAGCAGTGAAGTACTGGGACAGCTCTTCTTC.

The chain couples TRBV28 to TRBJ1-1; D not resolved. V gave up 4 bases and J gave up 8 bases, with 20 bases separating them. Germline V gene data show CDR1 as MDHEN and CDR2 as SYDVKM. The CDR3 spans 15 residues. In DNA form, the CDR3 reads TGTGCCAGCAGTTCGGGCGGGAGGCCTCTGCCCGAAGCTTTCTTT. Translated: CASSSGGRPLPEAFF.

V and J are TRBV5-8 and TRBJ2-1, with D unresolved. CDR3 length equals 14 residues. Germline V lookup: CDR1 SGHTS, CDR2 YDEGEE. V was pared by 0 bases and J by 4 bases, with 8 bases between. CDR3 DNA sequence: TGTGCCAGCAGCTTGGCCAGGCCGTACAATGAGCAGTTCTTC. Encoded protein: CASSLARPYNEQFF.

The chain recombines TRBV7-2 with TRBJ2-2, with TRBD1 identical over 9 bases. The CDR3 totals 17 residues. The germline V gene has CDR1 SGHTA and CDR2 FQGNSA. With V trimmed by 3 bases and J by 4 bases, 9 bases remained unmatched. The CDR3 DNA sequence: TGTGCCAGCAGCTTTGGACAGGGGATAGGAATCACCGGGGAGCTGTTTTTT. This translates into CASSFGQGIGITGELFF. The whole variable domain, filled in from reference TRBV7-2 and TRBJ2-2, reads GAGVSQSPSNKVTEKGKDVELRCDPISGHTALYWYRQSLGQGLEFLIYFQGNSAPDKSGLPSDRFSAERTGGSVSTLTIQRTQQEDSAVYLCASSFGQGIGITGELFFGEGSRLTVL.

This chain links TRBV9 with TRBJ2-3; the match to TRBD1 covers 9 bases. The germline V gene has CDR1 SGDLS and CDR2 YYNGEE. The CDR3 length is 15 residues. The trim removed 5 bases at V and 1 base at J, leaving 5 bases unmatched. Here the CDR3 reads CASRKGQGRTDTQYF. The CDR3 DNA reads TGTGCCAGCAGAAAGGGACAGGGACGCACAGATACGCAGTATTTT.

The chain has TRBV2 and TRBJ1-1, with D unresolved. Deletions cut 4 bases from V and 6 bases from J, with 18 bases between. CDR1 is SNHLY and CDR2 is FYNNEI in the germline V gene. The length of the CDR3 is 15 residues. The DNA for the CDR3 is TGTGCCAGCAGTGCCGGACTACCCGGTCTCGCTGAAGCTTTCTTT. It codes for CASSAGLPGLAEAFF. Full variable domain (remainder filled in from reference TRBV2 and TRBJ1-1): EPEVTQTPSHQVTQMGQEVILRCVPISNHLYFYWYRQILGQKVEFLVSFYNNEISEKSEIFDDQFSVERPDGSNFTLKIRSTKLEDSAMYFCASSAGLPGLAEAFFGQGTRLTVV.

The chain joins TRBV5-1 to TRBJ1-2, with 9 bases matching TRBD1. Germline values: CDR1 SGHRS, CDR2 YFSETQ. V lost 3 bases, J lost 4 bases, and 4 bases stayed unmatched. This CDR3 comprises 14 residues. The CDR3 DNA reads as TGCGCCAGCAGCTCGGGACAGGGAGGCTATGGCTACACCTTC. It specifies CASSSGQGGYGYTF.